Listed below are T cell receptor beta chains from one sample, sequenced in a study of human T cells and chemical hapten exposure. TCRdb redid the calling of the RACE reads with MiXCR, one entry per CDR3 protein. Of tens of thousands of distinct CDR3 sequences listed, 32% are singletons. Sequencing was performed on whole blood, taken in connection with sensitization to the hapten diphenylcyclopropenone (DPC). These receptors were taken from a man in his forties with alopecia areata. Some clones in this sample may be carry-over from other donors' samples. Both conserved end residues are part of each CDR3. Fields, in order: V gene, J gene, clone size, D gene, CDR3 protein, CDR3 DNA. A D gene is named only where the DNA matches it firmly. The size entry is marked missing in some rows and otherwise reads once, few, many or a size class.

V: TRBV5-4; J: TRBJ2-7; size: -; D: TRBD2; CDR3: CASSPGLAGGPRYEQYF; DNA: TGTGCCAGCAGCCCGGGACTAGCGGGAGGGCCTAGGTACGAGCAGTACTTC
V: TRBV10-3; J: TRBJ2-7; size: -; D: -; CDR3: CAISAYSYEQYF; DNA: TGTGCCATCAGCGCTTATAGCTACGAGCAGTACTTC
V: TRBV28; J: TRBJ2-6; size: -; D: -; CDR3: CASSFKGSGANVLTF; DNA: TGTGCCAGCAGTTTTAAGGGCTCTGGGGCCAACGTCCTGACTTTC
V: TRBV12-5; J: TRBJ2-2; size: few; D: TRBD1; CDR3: CASGLVQNTGVVTGELFF; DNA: TGTGCTAGTGGTTTGGTACAGAATACAGGGGTTGTGACCGGGGAGCTGTTTTTT
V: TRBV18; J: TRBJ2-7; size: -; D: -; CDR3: CASSSASRGREQYF; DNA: TGTGCCAGCTCATCAGCCAGCAGGGGTCGGGAGCAGTACTTC
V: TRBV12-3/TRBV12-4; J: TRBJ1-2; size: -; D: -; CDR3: CASRLSRLEGYTF; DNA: TGTGCCAGCAGGCTGTCTCGATTGGAAGGCTACACCTTC
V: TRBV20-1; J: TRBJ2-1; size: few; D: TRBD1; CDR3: CSARPGTGGYNEQFF; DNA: TGCAGTGCCCGTCCCGGGACAGGGGGCTACAATGAGCAGTTCTTC
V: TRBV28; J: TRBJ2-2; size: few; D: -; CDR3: CASSFGGSAGELFF; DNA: TGTGCCAGCAGTTTCGGAGGGTCTGCCGGGGAGCTGTTTTTT
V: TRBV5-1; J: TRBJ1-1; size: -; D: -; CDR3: CASSSDSAHEAFF; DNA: TGCGCCAGCAGCTCGGACAGCGCCCATGAAGCTTTCTTT
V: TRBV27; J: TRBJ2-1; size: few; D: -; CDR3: CASVPLPRGNNEQFF; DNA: TGTGCCAGCGTCCCCCTCCCCAGGGGAAACAATGAGCAGTTCTTC
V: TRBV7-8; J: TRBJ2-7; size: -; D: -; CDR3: CASSLERSYGTVEQYF; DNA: TGTGCCAGCAGCTTAGAGCGTTCATATGGAACAGTCGAGCAGTACTTC
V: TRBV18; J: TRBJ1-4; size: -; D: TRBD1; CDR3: CASSPVAGTGEKLFF; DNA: TGTGCCAGCTCACCAGTTGCGGGGACAGGAGAGAAACTGTTTTTT
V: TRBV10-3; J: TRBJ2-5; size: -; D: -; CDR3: CAISGGESSEETQYF; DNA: TGTGCCATCAGTGGCGGGGAGAGTTCGGAGGAGACCCAGTACTTC
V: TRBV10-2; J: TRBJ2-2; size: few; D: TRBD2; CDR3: CASSEPSGRTTGELFF; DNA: TGCGCCAGCAGTGAGCCCAGCGGGAGGACCACCGGGGAGCTGTTTTTT
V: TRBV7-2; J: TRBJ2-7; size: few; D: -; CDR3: CAIVWTEKPYEQYF; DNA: TGTGCCATTGTTTGGACAGAAAAACCCTACGAGCAGTACTTC
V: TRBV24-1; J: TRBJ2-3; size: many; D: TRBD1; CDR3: CATSDTGGADTQYF; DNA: TGTGCCACCAGTGATACAGGGGGCGCAGATACGCAGTATTTT
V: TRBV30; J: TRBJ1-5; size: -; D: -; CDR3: CAWSSKTLQVQHF; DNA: TGTGCCTGGAGTTCTAAGACCCTACAGGTCCAGCATTTT